This entry features one TCR beta chain sequence. The CDR3 has 17 residues. The V gene end was trimmed by 4 bases and the J gene end by 0 bases; junction bases not matched to a gene: 7. Germline V CDR1 and CDR2: SGHNT, YYREEE (reference sequence). This sample was included in a study of blood T cell repertoires in COVID-19. Across the study: Researchers got acute and convalescent COVID-19 samples from the United States, Italy and Spain. The cDNA or gDNA used as material had been derived from T cells, B-cell-depleted T cells, or PBMCs.

While infection was still active, Seattle patients were enrolled and then followed longitudinally. How the authors handled the data: The authors estimated nucleated cell counts from reference gene primer amplification. Sequencing was performed with immunoSEQ multiplex PCR; in TCRdb, only in-frame clones are kept and a portion is missing. V, J and clone size are those of that table, while D and trimming were read from the DNA. This sample yields about 200,000 clones, of which more than 75% are seen a single time; almost 6% belongs to the top ten. The receptor's source is a woman in her thirties or forties with COVID-19, enrolled during active disease. The source material was peripheral blood. The chain recombines TRBV5-4 with TRBJ2-2; 9 positions agree with TRBD1. CDR3 nucleotide sequence: TGTGCCAGCAGCCGAAAAGGACAGGGGACGAACACCGGGGAGCTGTTTTTT. Translated, it gives CASSRKGQGTNTGELFF.